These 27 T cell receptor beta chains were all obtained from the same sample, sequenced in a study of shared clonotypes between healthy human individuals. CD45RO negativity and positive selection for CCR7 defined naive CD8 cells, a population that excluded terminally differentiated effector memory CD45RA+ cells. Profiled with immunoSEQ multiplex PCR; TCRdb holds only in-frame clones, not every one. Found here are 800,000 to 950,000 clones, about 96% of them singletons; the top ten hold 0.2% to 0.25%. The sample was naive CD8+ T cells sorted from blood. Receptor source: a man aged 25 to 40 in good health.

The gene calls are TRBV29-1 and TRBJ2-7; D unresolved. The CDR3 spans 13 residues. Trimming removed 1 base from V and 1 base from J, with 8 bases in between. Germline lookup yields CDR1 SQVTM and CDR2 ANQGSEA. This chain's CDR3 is CSVEVTPSYEQYF. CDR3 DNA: TGCAGCGTTGAAGTGACACCTTCCTACGAGCAGTACTTC.

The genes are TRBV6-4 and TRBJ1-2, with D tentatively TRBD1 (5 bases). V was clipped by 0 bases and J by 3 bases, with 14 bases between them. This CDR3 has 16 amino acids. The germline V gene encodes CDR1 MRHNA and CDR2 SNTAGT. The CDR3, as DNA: TGTGCCAGCAGTGACTCTCCGGGGCAAGATTACTATGGCTACACCTTC. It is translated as CASSDSPGQDYYGYTF.

CDR3 nucleotides: TGTGCCAGCAGTTACTCGGTGGCAAGGAACTATGGCTACACCTTC. This sequence encodes CASSYSVARNYGYTF. The gene calls are TRBV6-5 and TRBJ1-2, with no clear D. This CDR3 has 15 amino acids. The germline V gene encodes CDR1 MNHEY and CDR2 SVGAGI. The ends were cut back, 0 bases at V and 2 bases at J, with 10 bases in the middle.

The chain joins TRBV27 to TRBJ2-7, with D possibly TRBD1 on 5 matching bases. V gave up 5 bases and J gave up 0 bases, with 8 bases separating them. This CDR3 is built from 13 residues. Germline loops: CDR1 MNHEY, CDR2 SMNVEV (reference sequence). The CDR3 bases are TGTGCCAGCAGTGGGGCTAGCTCCTACGAGCAGTACTTC. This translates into CASSGASSYEQYF.

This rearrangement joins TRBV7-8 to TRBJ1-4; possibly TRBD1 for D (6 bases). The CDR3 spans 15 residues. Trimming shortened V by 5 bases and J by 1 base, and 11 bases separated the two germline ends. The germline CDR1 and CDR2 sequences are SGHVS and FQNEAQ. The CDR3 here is CASSPSRGTNEKLFF. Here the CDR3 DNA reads TGTGCCAGCAGCCCAAGCAGGGGAACTAATGAAAAACTGTTTTTT.

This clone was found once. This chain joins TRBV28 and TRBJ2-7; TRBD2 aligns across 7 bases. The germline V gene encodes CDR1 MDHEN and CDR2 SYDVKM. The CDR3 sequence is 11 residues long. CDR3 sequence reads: CTAGATYEQYF. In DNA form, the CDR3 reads TGTACGGCGGGAGCGACCTACGAGCAGTACTTC.

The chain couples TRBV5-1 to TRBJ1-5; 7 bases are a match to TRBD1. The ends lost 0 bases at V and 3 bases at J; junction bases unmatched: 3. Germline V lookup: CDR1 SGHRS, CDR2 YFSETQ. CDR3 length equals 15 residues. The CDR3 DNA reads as TGCGCCAGCAGCTTGGCCGGACAGGACAATCAGCCCCAGCATTTT. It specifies CASSLAGQDNQPQHF. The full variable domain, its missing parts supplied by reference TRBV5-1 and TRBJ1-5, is KAGVTQTPRYLIKTRGQQVTLSCSPISGHRSVSWYQQTPGQGLQFLFEYFSETQRNKGNFPGRFSGRQFSNSRSEMNVSTLELGDSALYLCASSLAGQDNQPQHFGDGTRLSIL.

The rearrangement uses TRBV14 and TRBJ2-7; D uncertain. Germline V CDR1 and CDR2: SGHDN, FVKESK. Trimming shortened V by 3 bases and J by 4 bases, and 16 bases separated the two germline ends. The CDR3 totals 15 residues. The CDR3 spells CASSHWAAGLYEQYF. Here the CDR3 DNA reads TGTGCCAGCAGCCATTGGGCGGCAGGTCTTTACGAGCAGTACTTC. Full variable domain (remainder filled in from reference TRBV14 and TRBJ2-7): EAGVTQFPSHSVIEKGQTVTLRCDPISGHDNLYWYRRVMGKEIKFLLHFVKESKQDESGMPNNRFLAERTGGTYSTLKVQPAELEDSGVYFCASSHWAAGLYEQYFGPGTRLTVT.

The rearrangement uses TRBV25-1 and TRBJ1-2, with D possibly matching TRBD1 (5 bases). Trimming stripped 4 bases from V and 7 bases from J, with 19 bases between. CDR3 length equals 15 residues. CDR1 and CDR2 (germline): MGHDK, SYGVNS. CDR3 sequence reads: CASSVPGPGMGGYTF. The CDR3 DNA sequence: TGTGCCAGCAGTGTACCGGGGCCCGGGATGGGTGGCTACACCTTC.

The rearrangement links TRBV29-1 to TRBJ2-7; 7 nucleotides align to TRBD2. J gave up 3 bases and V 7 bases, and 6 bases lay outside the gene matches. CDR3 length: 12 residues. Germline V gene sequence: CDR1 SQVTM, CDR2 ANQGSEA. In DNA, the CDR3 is TGCAGCGGTCTAGCGGAGAACTACGAGCAGTACTTC. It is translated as CSGLAENYEQYF.

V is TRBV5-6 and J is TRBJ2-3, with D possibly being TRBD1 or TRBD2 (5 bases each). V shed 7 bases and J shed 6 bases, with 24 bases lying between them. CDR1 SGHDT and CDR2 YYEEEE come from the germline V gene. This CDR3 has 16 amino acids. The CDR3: CASWGDSGSQRDTQYF. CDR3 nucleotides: TGTGCCAGCTGGGGCGACAGCGGCAGTCAGCGCGATACGCAGTATTTT.

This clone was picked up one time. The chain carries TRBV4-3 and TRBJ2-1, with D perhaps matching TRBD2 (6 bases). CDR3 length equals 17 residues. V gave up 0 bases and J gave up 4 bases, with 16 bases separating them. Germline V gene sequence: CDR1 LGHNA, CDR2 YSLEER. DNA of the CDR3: TGCGCCAGCAGCCAAGATGGGATGGGACTCTTGTACAATGAGCAGTTCTTC. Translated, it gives CASSQDGMGLLYNEQFF.

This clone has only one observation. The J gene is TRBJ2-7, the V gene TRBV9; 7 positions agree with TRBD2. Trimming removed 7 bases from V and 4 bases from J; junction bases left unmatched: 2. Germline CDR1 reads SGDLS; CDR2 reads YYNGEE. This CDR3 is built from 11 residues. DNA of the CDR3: TGTGCCAGCGGACTAGGTTACGAGCAGTACTTC. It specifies CASGLGYEQYF. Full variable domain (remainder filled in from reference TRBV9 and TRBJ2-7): DSGVTQTPKHLITATGQRVTLRCSPRSGDLSVYWYQQSLDQGLQFLIQYYNGEERAKGNILERFSAQQFPDLHSELNLSSLELGDSALYFCASGLGYEQYFGPGTRLTVT.

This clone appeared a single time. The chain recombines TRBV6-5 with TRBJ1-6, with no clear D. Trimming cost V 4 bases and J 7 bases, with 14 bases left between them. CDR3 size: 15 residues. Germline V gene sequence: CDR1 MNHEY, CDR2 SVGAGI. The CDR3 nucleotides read TGTGCCAGCAGTTCGGCCGCAGCTAGGAATTCACCCCTCCACTTT. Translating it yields CASSSAAARNSPLHF.

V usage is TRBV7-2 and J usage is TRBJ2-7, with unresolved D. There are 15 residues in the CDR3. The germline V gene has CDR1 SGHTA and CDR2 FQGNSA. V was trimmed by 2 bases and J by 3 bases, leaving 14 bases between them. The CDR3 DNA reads TGTGCCAGCAGCTTATTTGGGGAACCCAACTACGAGCAGTACTTC. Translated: CASSLFGEPNYEQYF.

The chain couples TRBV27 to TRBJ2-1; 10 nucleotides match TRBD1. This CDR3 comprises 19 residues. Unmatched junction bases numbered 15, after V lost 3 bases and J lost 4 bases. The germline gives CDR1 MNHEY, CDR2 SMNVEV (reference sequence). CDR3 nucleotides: TGTGCCAGCAGTTTTGTAACCCCCACCGGGACAGGGGCATACAATGAGCAGTTCTTC. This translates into CASSFVTPTGTGAYNEQFF.

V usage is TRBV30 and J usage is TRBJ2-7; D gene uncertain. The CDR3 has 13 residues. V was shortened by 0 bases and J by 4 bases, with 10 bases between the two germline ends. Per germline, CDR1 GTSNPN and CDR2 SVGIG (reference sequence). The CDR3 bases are TGTGCCTGGAGTGTTGGGATCGATTACGAGCAGTACTTC. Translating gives CAWSVGIDYEQYF.

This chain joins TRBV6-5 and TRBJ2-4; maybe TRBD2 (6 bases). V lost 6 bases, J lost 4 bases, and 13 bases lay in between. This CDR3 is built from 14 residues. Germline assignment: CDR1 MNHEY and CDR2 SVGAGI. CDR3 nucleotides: TGTGCCAGCAGCGGGACTCGGCGAAAAAACATTCAGTACTTC. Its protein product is CASSGTRRKNIQYF.

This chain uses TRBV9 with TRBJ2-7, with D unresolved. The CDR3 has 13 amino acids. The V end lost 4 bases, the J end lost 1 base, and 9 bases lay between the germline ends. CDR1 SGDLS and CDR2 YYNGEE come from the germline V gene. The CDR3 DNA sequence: TGTGCCAGCAGCCCGGACGGATCCTACGAGCAGTACTTC. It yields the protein CASSPDGSYEQYF.

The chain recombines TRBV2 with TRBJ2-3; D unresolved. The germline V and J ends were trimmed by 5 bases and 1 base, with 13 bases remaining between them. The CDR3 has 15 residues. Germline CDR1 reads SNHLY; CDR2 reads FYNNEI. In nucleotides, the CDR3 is TGTGCCAGCAGTAGAGGACGTTACGGCACAGATACGCAGTATTTT. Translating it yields CASSRGRYGTDTQYF.

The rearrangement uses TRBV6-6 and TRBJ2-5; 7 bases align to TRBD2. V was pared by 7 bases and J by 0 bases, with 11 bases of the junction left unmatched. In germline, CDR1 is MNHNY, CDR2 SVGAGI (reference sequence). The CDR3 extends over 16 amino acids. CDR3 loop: CASTLQASGDQETQYF. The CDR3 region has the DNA TGTGCCAGCACCCTTCAGGCTAGCGGAGACCAAGAGACCCAGTACTTC.

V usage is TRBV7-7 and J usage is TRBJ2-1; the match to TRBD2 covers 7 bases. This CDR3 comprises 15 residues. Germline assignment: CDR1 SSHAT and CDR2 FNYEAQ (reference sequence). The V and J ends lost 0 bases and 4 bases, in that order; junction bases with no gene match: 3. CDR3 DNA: TGTGCCAGCAGCTTAGCGTGGGAGGGTTACAATGAGCAGTTCTTC. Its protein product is CASSLAWEGYNEQFF.

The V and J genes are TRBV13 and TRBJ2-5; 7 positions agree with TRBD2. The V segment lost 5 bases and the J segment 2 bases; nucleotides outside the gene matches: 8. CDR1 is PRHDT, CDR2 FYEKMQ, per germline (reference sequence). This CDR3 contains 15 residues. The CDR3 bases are TGTGCCAGCAGCCCTACGGGACTATCACAAGAGACCCAGTACTTC. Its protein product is CASSPTGLSQETQYF.

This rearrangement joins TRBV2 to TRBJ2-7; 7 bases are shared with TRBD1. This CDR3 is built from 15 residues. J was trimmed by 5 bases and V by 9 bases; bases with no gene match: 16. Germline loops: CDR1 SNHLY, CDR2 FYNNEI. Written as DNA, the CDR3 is TGTGCCAGTAATACCCCCGGGACAGATCCCCACGAGCAGTACTTC. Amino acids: CASNTPGTDPHEQYF.

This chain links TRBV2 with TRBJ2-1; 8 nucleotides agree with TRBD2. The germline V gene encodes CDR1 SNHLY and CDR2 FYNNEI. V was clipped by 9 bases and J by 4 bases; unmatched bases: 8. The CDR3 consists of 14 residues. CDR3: CASRTGTSYNEQFF. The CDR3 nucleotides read TGTGCCAGTCGCACCGGGACTAGTTACAATGAGCAGTTCTTC.

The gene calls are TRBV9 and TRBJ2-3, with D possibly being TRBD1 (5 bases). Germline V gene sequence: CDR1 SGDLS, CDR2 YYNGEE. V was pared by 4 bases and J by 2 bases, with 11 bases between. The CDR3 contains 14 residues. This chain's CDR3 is CASSPGSTTDTQYF. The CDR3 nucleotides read TGTGCCAGCAGCCCAGGGTCGACCACAGATACGCAGTATTTT.

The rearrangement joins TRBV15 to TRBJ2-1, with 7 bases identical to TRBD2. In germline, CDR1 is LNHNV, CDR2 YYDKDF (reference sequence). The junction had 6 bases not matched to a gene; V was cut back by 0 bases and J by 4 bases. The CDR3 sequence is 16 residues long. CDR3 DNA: TGTGCCACCAGCAGAGAATGGACTAGTCTTTACAATGAGCAGTTCTTC. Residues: CATSREWTSLYNEQFF.